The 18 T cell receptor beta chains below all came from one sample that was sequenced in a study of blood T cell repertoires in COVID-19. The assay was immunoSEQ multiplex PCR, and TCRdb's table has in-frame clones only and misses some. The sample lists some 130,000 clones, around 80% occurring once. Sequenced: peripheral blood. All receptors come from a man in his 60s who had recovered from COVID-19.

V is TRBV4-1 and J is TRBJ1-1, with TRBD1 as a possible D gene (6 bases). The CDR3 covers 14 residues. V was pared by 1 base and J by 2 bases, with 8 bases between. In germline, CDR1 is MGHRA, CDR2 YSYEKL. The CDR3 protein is CASSQGQVNTEAFF. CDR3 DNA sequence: TGCGCCAGCAGCCAAGGACAGGTAAACACTGAAGCTTTCTTT.

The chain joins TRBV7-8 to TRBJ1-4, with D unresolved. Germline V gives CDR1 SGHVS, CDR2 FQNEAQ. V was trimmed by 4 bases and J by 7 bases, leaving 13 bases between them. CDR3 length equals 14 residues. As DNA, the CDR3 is TGTGCCAGCAGCTCCCAGAGGCGTTCTGAAAAACTGTTTTTT. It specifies CASSSQRRSEKLFF.

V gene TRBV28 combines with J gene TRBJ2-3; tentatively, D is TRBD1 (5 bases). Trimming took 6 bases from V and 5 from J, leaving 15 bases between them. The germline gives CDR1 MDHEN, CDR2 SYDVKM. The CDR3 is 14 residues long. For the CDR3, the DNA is TGTGCCAGCAGCAACGGCGTCAGGGAAGATACGCAGTATTTT. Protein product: CASSNGVREDTQYF.

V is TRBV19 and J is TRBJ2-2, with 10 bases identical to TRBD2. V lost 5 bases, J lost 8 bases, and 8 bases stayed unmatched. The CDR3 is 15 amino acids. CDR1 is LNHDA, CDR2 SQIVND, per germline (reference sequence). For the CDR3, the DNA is TGTGCCAGTAGTGCCCTAGCGGGGGCGAGGGGGGAGCTGTTTTTT. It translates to CASSALAGARGELFF.

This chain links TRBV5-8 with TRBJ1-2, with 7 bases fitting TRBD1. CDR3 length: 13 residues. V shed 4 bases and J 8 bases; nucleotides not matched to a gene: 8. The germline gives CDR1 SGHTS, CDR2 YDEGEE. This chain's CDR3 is CASSGTVSGGYTF. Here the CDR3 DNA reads TGTGCCAGCAGCGGGACAGTATCGGGCGGCTACACCTTC. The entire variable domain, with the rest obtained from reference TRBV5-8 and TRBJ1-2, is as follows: EAGVTQSPTHLIKTRGQQATLRCSPISGHTSVYWYQQALGLGLQFLLWYDEGEERNRGNFPPRFSGRQFPNYSSELNVNALELEDSALYLCASSGTVSGGYTFGSGTRLTVV.

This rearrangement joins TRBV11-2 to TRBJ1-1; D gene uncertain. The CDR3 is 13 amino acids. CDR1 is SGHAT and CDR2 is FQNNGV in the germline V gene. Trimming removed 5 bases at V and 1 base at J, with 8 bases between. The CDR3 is CASSPRGNTEAFF. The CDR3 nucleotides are TGTGCCAGCAGCCCCCGGGGGAACACTGAAGCTTTCTTT. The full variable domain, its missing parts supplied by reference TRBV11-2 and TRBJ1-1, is EAGVAQSPRYKIIEKRQSVAFWCNPISGHATLYWYQQILGQGPKLLIQFQNNGVVDDSQLPKDRFSAERLKGVDSTLKIQPAKLEDSAVYLCASSPRGNTEAFFGQGTRLTVV.

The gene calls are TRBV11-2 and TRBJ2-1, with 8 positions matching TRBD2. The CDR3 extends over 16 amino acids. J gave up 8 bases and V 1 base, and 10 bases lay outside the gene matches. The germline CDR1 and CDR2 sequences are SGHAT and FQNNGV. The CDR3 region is CASSLAAGLAMYEQFF. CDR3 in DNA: TGTGCCAGCAGCTTAGCCGCCGGACTAGCTATGTATGAGCAGTTCTTC. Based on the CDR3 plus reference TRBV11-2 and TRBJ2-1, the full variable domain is EAGVAQSPRYKIIEKRQSVAFWCNPISGHATLYWYQQILGQGPKLLIQFQNNGVVDDSQLPKDRFSAERLKGVDSTLKIQPAKLEDSAVYLCASSLAAGLAMYEQFFGPGTRLTVL.

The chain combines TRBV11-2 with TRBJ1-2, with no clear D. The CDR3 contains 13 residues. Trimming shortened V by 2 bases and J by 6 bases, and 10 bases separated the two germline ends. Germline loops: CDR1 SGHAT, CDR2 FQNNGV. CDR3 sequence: CASSLNSVDGYTF. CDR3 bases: TGTGCCAGCAGCTTAAATTCCGTAGATGGCTACACCTTC.

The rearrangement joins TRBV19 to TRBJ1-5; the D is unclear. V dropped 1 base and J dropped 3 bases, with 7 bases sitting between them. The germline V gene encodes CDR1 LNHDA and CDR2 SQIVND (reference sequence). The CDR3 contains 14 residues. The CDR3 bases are TGTGCCAGTAGTATAGCTATTACCAATCAGCCCCAGCATTTT. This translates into CASSIAITNQPQHF.

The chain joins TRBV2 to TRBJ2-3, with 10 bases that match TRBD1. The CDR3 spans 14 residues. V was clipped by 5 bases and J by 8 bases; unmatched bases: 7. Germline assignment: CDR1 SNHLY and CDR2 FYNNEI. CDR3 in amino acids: CASSWGQGKGTQYF. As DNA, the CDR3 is TGTGCCAGCAGTTGGGGACAGGGGAAAGGTACGCAGTATTTT.

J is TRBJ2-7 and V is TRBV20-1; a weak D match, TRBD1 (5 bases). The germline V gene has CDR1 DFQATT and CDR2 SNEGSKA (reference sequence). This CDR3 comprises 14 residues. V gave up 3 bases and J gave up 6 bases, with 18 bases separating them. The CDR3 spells CSASIIRDRGEQYF. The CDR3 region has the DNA TGCAGTGCTAGTATAATCAGGGATAGGGGCGAGCAGTACTTC.

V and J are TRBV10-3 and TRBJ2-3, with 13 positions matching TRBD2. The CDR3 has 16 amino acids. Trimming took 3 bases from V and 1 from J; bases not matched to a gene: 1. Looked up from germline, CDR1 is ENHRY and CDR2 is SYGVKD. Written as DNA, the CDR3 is TGTGCCATCAGTGAAACTAGCGGGGGGGGCACAGATACGCAGTATTTT. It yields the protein CAISETSGGGTDTQYF.

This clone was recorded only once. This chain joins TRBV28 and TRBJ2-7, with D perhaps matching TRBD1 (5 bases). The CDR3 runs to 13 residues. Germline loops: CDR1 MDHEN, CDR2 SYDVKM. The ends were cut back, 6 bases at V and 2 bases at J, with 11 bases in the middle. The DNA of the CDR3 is TGTGCCAGCAGATCAGGGTCCCCCTACGAGCAGTACTTC. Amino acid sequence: CASRSGSPYEQYF. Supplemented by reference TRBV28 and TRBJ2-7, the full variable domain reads DVKVTQSSRYLVKRTGEKVFLECVQDMDHENMFWYRQDPGLGLRLIYFSYDVKMKEKGDIPEGYSVSREKKERFSLILESASTNQTSMYLCASRSGSPYEQYFGPGTRLTVT.

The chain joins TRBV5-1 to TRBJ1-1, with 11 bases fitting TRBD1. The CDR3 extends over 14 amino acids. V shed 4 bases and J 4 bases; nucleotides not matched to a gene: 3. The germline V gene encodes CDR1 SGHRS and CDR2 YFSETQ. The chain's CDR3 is CASSGQGAFTEAFF. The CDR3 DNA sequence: TGCGCCAGCAGCGGACAGGGGGCGTTCACTGAAGCTTTCTTT. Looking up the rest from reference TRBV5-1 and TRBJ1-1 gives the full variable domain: KAGVTQTPRYLIKTRGQQVTLSCSPISGHRSVSWYQQTPGQGLQFLFEYFSETQRNKGNFPGRFSGRQFSNSRSEMNVSTLELGDSALYLCASSGQGAFTEAFFGQGTRLTVV.

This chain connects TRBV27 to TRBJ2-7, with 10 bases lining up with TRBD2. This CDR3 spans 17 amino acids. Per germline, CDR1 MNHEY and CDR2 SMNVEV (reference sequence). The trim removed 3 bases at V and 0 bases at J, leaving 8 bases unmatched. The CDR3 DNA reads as TGTGCCAGCAGTTTGGCGAGCGGGGGGGATAGCTCCTACGAGCAGTACTTC. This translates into CASSLASGGDSSYEQYF.

The CDR3 loop reads CASSLGYREREQYF. The CDR3 DNA reads TGTGCCAGCAGCTTAGGGTACAGGGAGCGCGAGCAGTACTTC. The gene calls are TRBV11-2 and TRBJ2-7, with a possible D match to TRBD1 (6 bases). Between the trimmed V and J ends, which lost 1 base and 6 bases, there was a span of 13 bases. CDR3 length: 14 residues. Germline lookup yields CDR1 SGHAT and CDR2 FQNNGV.

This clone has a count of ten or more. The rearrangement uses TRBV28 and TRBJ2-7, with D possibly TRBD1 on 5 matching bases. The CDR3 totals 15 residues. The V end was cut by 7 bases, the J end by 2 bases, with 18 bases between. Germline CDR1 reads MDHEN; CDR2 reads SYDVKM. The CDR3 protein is CASNPGQGQPYEQYF. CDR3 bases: TGTGCCAGCAACCCCGGTCAGGGCCAGCCCTACGAGCAGTACTTC.

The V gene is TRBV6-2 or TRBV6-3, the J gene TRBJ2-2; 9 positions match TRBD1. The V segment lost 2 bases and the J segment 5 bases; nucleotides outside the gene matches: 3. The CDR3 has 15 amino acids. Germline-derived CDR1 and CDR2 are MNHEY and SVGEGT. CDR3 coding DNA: TGTGCCAGCAGTTACGCCGGACAGGGGACCGGGGAGCTGTTTTTT. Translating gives CASSYAGQGTGELFF.